This T cell receptor beta chain was retrieved from a study of shared clonotypes between healthy human individuals. TCRdb's table, derived via immunoSEQ multiplex PCR, lists solely in-frame clones and lacks some. The sample includes roughly 1 million clones, about 80% of them seen just once. The clonotype originates from a man between 18 and 35 years old in good health. The sequenced sample consisted of memory CD4+ T cells sorted from blood. Subset reported: CD45RA-negative fraction.

DNA for the CDR3: TGTGCCACCAGCAGTTATTCGGGAGAGCAGTTCTTC. It encodes CATSSYSGEQFF. The chain carries TRBV15 and TRBJ2-1, with D tentatively TRBD2 (5 bases). Trimming took off 3 bases at V and 10 bases at J, with 10 bases between the two ends. The CDR3 sequence is 12 residues long. The V gene's germline CDR1 is LNHNV and CDR2 YYDKDF (reference sequence).